Below are 25 T cell receptor beta chains sequenced from a single sample in a study. Via MiXCR, TCRdb re-called the RT-PCR reads, giving one row per CDR3 protein. The sample has around 700,000 distinct CDR3 sequences; more than 13% are singletons. Sequencing was carried out using memory CD4+ T cells from blood. The receptor source for this set is a female donor in good health, serving as a healthy control.

In regard to this clonotype: It may be a read error: a sequence one base away is much more abundant. The chain recombines TRBV10-3 with TRBJ1-2, with D perhaps TRBD1 (5 bases). V was trimmed by 3 bases and J by 2 bases, leaving 7 bases between them. The CDR3 is made up of 13 amino acids. Germline V gene data show CDR1 as ENHRY and CDR2 as SYGVKD. CDR3 amino acids: CAISDGGNYGYTF. The DNA of the CDR3 is TGTGCCATCAGTGACGGGGGGAACTATGGCTACACCTTC.

This clonotype was seen more than once but under ten times. The chain's CDR3 is CASSLGETQPTQYF. The CDR3 DNA is TGCGCCAGCAGCTTAGGGGAGACCCAACCGACCCAGTACTTC. The V and J genes are TRBV5-1 and TRBJ2-5; D is tentatively TRBD1 or TRBD2 (5 bases each). V was trimmed by 2 bases and J by 7 bases, leaving 15 bases between them. The CDR3 extends over 14 amino acids. The germline V gene encodes CDR1 SGHRS and CDR2 YFSETQ.

This clonotype was counted a single time. The chain recombines TRBV7-6 with TRBJ2-2; 7 nucleotides match TRBD2. The CDR3 has 16 amino acids. CDR1 SGHVS and CDR2 FNYEAQ come from the germline V gene. V lost 2 bases to trimming and J lost 1 base; unmatched junction nucleotides: 4. The CDR3 sequence: CASSLLGGGNTGELFF. CDR3 sequence (DNA): TGTGCCAGCAGCTTATTAGGCGGGGGGAACACCGGGGAGCTGTTTTTT.

This clonotype occurred a few times. V and J are TRBV29-1 and TRBJ1-1, with D possibly matching TRBD1 (6 bases). Germline CDR1 reads SQVTM; CDR2 reads ANQGSEA. The CDR3 is 17 residues long. With 0 bases removed from V and 4 bases from J, the gap between germline ends came to 21 bases. The CDR3 DNA follows: TGCAGCGTTGAAGATACAAAGGGACAACCTAGGGGCACTGAAGCTTTCTTT. Amino acid sequence: CSVEDTKGQPRGTEAFF.

The chain combines TRBV12-3 or TRBV12-4 with TRBJ2-1; 8 nucleotides agree with TRBD1. This CDR3 is built from 15 residues. The ends lost 4 bases at V and 4 bases at J; junction bases unmatched: 6. The CDR3 reads CASSSGQAYYNEQFF. The CDR3 DNA reads as TGTGCCAGCAGTTCGGGACAGGCGTATTACAATGAGCAGTTCTTC.

This clonotype has ten or more counts. The chain carries TRBV7-9 and TRBJ2-7; D may correspond to TRBD1 or TRBD2 (5 bases each). V lost 5 bases, J lost 7 bases, and 12 bases lay in between. This CDR3 is built from 12 residues. Germline V CDR1 and CDR2: SEHNR, FQNEAQ (reference sequence). This CDR3 reads CASSPGAREQYF. In DNA, the CDR3 is TGTGCCAGCAGCCCCGGGGCCCGAGAGCAGTACTTC. The full variable domain, with the rest looked up from reference TRBV7-9 and TRBJ2-7, is DTGVSQNPRHKITKRGQNVTFRCDPISEHNRLYWYRQTLGQGPEFLTYFQNEAQLEKSRLLSDRFSAERPKGSFSTLEIQRTEQGDSAMYLCASSPGAREQYFGPGTRLTVT.

This chain links TRBV20-1 with TRBJ2-1; 7 bases match TRBD2. With 0 bases clipped from V and 3 bases from J, the junction kept 8 bases outside the gene matches. The CDR3 runs to 16 residues. Germline CDR1 DFQATT, CDR2 SNEGSKA (reference sequence). The CDR3 DNA sequence: TGCAGTGCTAGAGAGTTTGGCGGGAGTTTCTACAATGAGCAGTTCTTC. Translated: CSAREFGGSFYNEQFF.

V gene TRBV28 combines with J gene TRBJ2-7, with no clear D. Trimming stripped 6 bases from V and 2 bases from J, with 8 bases between. The CDR3 extends over 12 amino acids. The germline V gene encodes CDR1 MDHEN and CDR2 SYDVKM. The CDR3 loop reads CASSRNPYEQYF. DNA for the CDR3: TGTGCCAGCAGCCGAAACCCCTACGAGCAGTACTTC.

The J gene is TRBJ2-1, the V gene TRBV24-1, with 9 bases lining up with TRBD1. The CDR3 contains 15 residues. V was clipped by 4 bases and J by 5 bases; unmatched bases: 5. Germline values: CDR1 KGHDR, CDR2 SFDVKD. CDR3 region: CATSEGTGRDNEQFF. In DNA form, the CDR3 reads TGTGCCACCAGTGAGGGGACAGGGAGGGACAATGAGCAGTTCTTC.

This chain links TRBV7-2 with TRBJ1-2; weak D call: TRBD1 (6 bases). Germline-derived CDR1 and CDR2 are SGHTA and FQGNSA. The CDR3 contains 13 residues. Trimming removed 5 bases at V and 8 bases at J, with 15 bases between. The DNA of the CDR3 is TGTGCCAGCAGCCCCCAGGGGATTTGGGGCTACACCTTC. This gives the protein CASSPQGIWGYTF. Variable domain in full (rest from reference TRBV7-2 and TRBJ1-2): GAGVSQSPSNKVTEKGKDVELRCDPISGHTALYWYRQSLGQGLEFLIYFQGNSAPDKSGLPSDRFSAERTGGSVSTLTIQRTQQEDSAVYLCASSPQGIWGYTFGSGTRLTVV.

Many counts were recorded for this clonotype. The V gene is TRBV4-2, the J gene TRBJ2-5; the D gene is possibly TRBD2 (5 bases). Trimming stripped 1 base from V and 0 bases from J, with 6 bases between. Germline V CDR1 and CDR2: LGHNA, YNFKEQ. The CDR3 is made up of 14 amino acids. CDR3 nucleotides: TGTGCCAGCAGCCAAGCGACTAACCAAGAGACCCAGTACTTC. This sequence encodes CASSQATNQETQYF.

This clonotype was picked up many times. CDR3 sequence reads: CASSDSGQGVRQQYF. The CDR3 DNA reads TGCGCCAGCAGTGACTCAGGACAGGGGGTGCGGCAGCAGTACTTC. V and J are TRBV10-2 and TRBJ2-7; 10 bases are shared with TRBD1. This CDR3 spans 15 amino acids. V lost 3 bases, J lost 8 bases, and 10 bases stayed unmatched. CDR1 and CDR2 (germline): WSHSY, SAAADI.

This clonotype was counted only a few times. The rearrangement uses TRBV7-2 and TRBJ2-7; 8 nucleotides match TRBD1. Germline-derived CDR1 and CDR2 are SGHTA and FQGNSA. J lost 2 bases, V lost 5 bases, and 11 bases had no gene match. This CDR3 comprises 16 residues. The CDR3, as DNA: TGTGCCAGCAGCCGCGGTGGGGGGACAGGAGCCTACGAGCAGTACTTC. It yields the protein CASSRGGGTGAYEQYF.

This sequence joins TRBV20-1 and TRBJ1-4, with TRBD1 as a possible D gene (5 bases). Germline V lookup: CDR1 DFQATT, CDR2 SNEGSKA (reference sequence). V dropped 6 bases and J dropped 7 bases, with 15 bases sitting between them. CDR3 size: 13 residues. The CDR3 reads CSAHPPGGEKLFF. The CDR3 nucleotides read TGCAGTGCCCACCCGCCCGGGGGTGAAAAACTGTTTTTT.

The rearrangement joins TRBV20-1 to TRBJ2-7; D perhaps matches TRBD2 (6 bases). Trimming took off 0 bases at V and 4 bases at J, with 19 bases between the two ends. The CDR3 has 16 residues. CDR1 is DFQATT, CDR2 SNEGSKA, per germline (reference sequence). The CDR3 bases are TGCAGTGCTAGAGATATTTCGGGCGGGATCTGGTACGAGCAGTACTTC. Translation gives CSARDISGGIWYEQYF.

A few counts support this clonotype. The chain links TRBV20-1 to TRBJ1-6; D might be TRBD1 (6 bases). This CDR3 contains 15 residues. Trimming removed 3 bases at V and 10 bases at J, with 19 bases between. CDR1 is DFQATT, CDR2 SNEGSKA, per germline (reference sequence). The CDR3 sequence: CSASLAQGISSPLHF. For the CDR3, the DNA is TGCAGTGCTAGTTTAGCGCAGGGGATTTCGTCACCCCTCCACTTT.

The rearrangement joins TRBV4-1 to TRBJ2-5, with D perhaps given as TRBD1 or TRBD2 (5 bases each). The V and J ends lost 0 bases and 2 bases respectively, with 10 bases between them. Germline V lookup: CDR1 MGHRA, CDR2 YSYEKL. The CDR3 has 15 residues. This chain's CDR3 is CASSQDQRGQETQYF. As DNA, the CDR3 is TGCGCCAGCAGCCAAGATCAGAGGGGACAAGAGACCCAGTACTTC.

This clonotype was seen a handful of times. V and J are TRBV28 and TRBJ1-5; 9 bases are shared with TRBD1. The CDR3 length is 16 residues. Germline CDR1 reads MDHEN; CDR2 reads SYDVKM. V lost 6 bases and J lost 5; bases outside the gene matches: 11. The CDR3 sequence: CASRTRDRVIDQPQHF. As DNA, the CDR3 is TGTGCCAGCAGAACCAGGGACAGGGTAATCGATCAGCCCCAGCATTTT.

This clonotype came up many times. This chain connects TRBV20-1 to TRBJ2-7; D not resolved. CDR1 DFQATT and CDR2 SNEGSKA come from the germline V gene (reference sequence). This CDR3 spans 12 amino acids. The ends were cut back, 7 bases at V and 2 bases at J, with 12 bases in the middle. The CDR3 nucleotides are TGCAGTGTAGAGGCAATCACCTACGAGCAGTACTTC. It yields the protein CSVEAITYEQYF.

Ten or more counts support this clonotype. This chain links TRBV20-1 with TRBJ1-3; D is possibly TRBD1 (5 bases). The CDR3 has 15 amino acids. Trimming took 2 bases from V and 2 from J, leaving 13 bases between them. In germline, CDR1 is DFQATT, CDR2 SNEGSKA (reference sequence). CDR3 in amino acids: CSARSGAGAGNTIYF. CDR3 nucleotides: TGCAGTGCTAGATCCGGCGCGGGGGCTGGAAACACCATATATTTT.

J is TRBJ1-5 and V is TRBV6-2 or TRBV6-3, with 7 bases that match TRBD1. The V segment lost 6 bases and the J segment 7 bases; nucleotides outside the gene matches: 27. Per the germline V gene, CDR1 is MNHEY and CDR2 is SVGEGT. The CDR3 is 20 residues long. The CDR3 bases are TGTGCCAGCAGCCTACGACCAAACCAACCCGGACAGGCGTATAACCAGCCCCAGCATTTT. Amino acid sequence: CASSLRPNQPGQAYNQPQHF.

CDR3 in DNA: TGTGCCAGCAGCTTAGGGCTAGCCGCTAACAACAATGAGCAGTTCTTC. It encodes CASSLGLAANNNEQFF. The chain employs TRBV7-8 and TRBJ2-1; D is possibly TRBD2 (5 bases). This CDR3 spans 16 amino acids. The germline V and J ends were trimmed by 1 base and 5 bases, with 15 bases remaining between them. CDR1 SGHVS and CDR2 FQNEAQ come from the germline V gene. Filled out from reference TRBV7-8 and TRBJ2-1, the complete variable domain reads GAGVSQSPRYKVAKRGQDVALRCDPISGHVSLFWYQQALGQGPEFLTYFQNEAQLDKSGLPSDRFFAERPEGSVSTLKIQRTQQEDSAVYLCASSLGLAANNNEQFFGPGTRLTVL.

As concerns this clonotype: A much larger clone differs from this one at a single base, so this may be a read error. CDR3 sequence (DNA): TGTGCCAGCACCCTCGCGGGCCTCGTCAATAAGCAGTTCTTC. Its translation: CASTLAGLVNKQFF. The genes are TRBV11-2 and TRBJ2-1, with TRBD2 as a possible D gene (5 bases). Germline CDR1 and CDR2: SGHAT and FQNNGV. This CDR3 contains 14 residues.

The CDR3 coding sequence is TGTGCCAGCGGCCGAGACAGGTGGAACGAAAAACTGTTTTTT. Amino acid sequence: CASGRDRWNEKLFF. V usage is TRBV5-5 and J usage is TRBJ1-4, with TRBD1 as a possible D gene (6 bases). Germline CDR1 and CDR2: SGHKS and YYEKEE (reference sequence). The CDR3 contains 14 residues. V lost 7 bases, J lost 8 bases, and 18 bases lay in between. Based on the CDR3 plus reference TRBV5-5 and TRBJ1-4, the full variable domain is DAGVTQSPTHLIKTRGQQVTLRCSPISGHKSVSWYQQVLGQGPQFIFQYYEKEERGRGNFPDRFSARQFPNYSSELNVNALLLGDSALYLCASGRDRWNEKLFFGSGTQLSVL.

The CDR3 is CASSYSGGRGYTF. The CDR3 nucleotides are TGTGCCAGCAGTTACTCTGGGGGTCGGGGCTACACCTTC. The J gene is TRBJ1-2, the V gene TRBV6-5; tentatively, D is TRBD1 (5 bases). Germline lookup yields CDR1 MNHEY and CDR2 SVGAGI. Trimming shortened V by 0 bases and J by 8 bases, and 10 bases separated the two germline ends. The CDR3 length is 13 residues.